The 10 T cell receptor beta chains below all came from one sample that was sequenced in a study of blood T cell repertoires in COVID-19. Sequencing used immunoSEQ multiplex PCR; TCRdb keeps in-frame clones, though not all of them. Of under 300,000 clones listed, around 85% are singletons. The sequenced sample was peripheral blood. All receptors derive from a woman aged 30 to 39 with COVID-19, enrolled during active disease.

V gene TRBV9 combines with J gene TRBJ2-1; a possible D gene is TRBD2 (5 bases). This CDR3 is 16 amino acids long. CDR1 SGDLS and CDR2 YYNGEE come from the germline V gene. V dropped 1 base and J dropped 4 bases, with 15 bases sitting between them. The CDR3 nucleotides are TGTGCCAGCAGCGTAACCCTAGCCGGATCTTACAATGAGCAGTTCTTC. This sequence encodes CASSVTLAGSYNEQFF.

The V and J genes are TRBV3-1 (or the pseudogene TRBV3-2) and TRBJ1-4, with D possibly matching TRBD1 (6 bases). This CDR3 spans 15 amino acids. Between the trimmed V and J ends, which lost 2 bases and 8 bases, there was a span of 15 bases. The germline CDR1 and CDR2 sequences are LGHDT and YNNKEL (reference sequence). CDR3 residues: CASSQRGQLVEKLFF. CDR3 coding DNA: TGTGCCAGCAGCCAAAGAGGACAGCTAGTAGAAAAACTGTTTTTT.

The chain is built from TRBV27 and TRBJ2-7; TRBD2 might be the D (6 bases). The CDR3 is 14 amino acids. V lost 3 bases and J 4 bases, leaving 13 bases between the germline ends. Looked up from germline, CDR1 is MNHEY and CDR2 is SMNVEV (reference sequence). The DNA of the CDR3 is TGTGCCAGCAGTTTCGGGAGAAACTCGTACGAGCAGTACTTC. Translated, it gives CASSFGRNSYEQYF.

This sequence joins TRBV6-5 and TRBJ1-6, with TRBD1 matching over 8 bases. Looked up from germline, CDR1 is MNHEY and CDR2 is SVGAGI. V dropped 10 bases and J dropped 9; count of bases not matched to a gene: 11. This CDR3 is built from 14 residues. The CDR3 DNA is TGTGCCACCAAAGGGTGGACAGGGCGTTCACCCCTCCACTTT. It encodes CATKGWTGRSPLHF.

V usage is TRBV19 and J usage is TRBJ2-1; 7 bases align to TRBD2. Germline CDR1 and CDR2: LNHDA and SQIVND (reference sequence). Trimming took 3 bases from V and 6 from J; bases not matched to a gene: 5. CDR3 length equals 14 residues. The CDR3 bases are TGTGCCAGTAGTATGGGAGGGCCTGGCAATGAGCAGTTCTTC. The encoded protein is CASSMGGPGNEQFF.

The chain has TRBV2 and TRBJ2-7; TRBD2 agrees at 10 bases. This CDR3 is 14 amino acids long. The V gene end was trimmed by 8 bases and the J gene end by 5 bases; junction bases not matched to a gene: 9. The V gene's germline CDR1 is SNHLY and CDR2 FYNNEI. CDR3 protein: CASGPPSGGNEQYF. CDR3 in DNA: TGTGCCAGCGGACCGCCTAGCGGGGGAAACGAGCAGTACTTC.

The table lists this clone with a few counts. V and J are TRBV7-9 and TRBJ2-2; D is uncertain. The CDR3 consists of 15 residues. Germline assignment: CDR1 SEHNR and CDR2 FQNEAQ (reference sequence). The V gene lost 5 bases and the J gene lost 6 bases, with 16 bases spanning the gap. CDR3 sequence: CASSPPAGNAGELFF. The CDR3, as DNA: TGTGCCAGCAGCCCACCGGCAGGCAACGCCGGGGAGCTGTTTTTT.

This sequence joins TRBV5-1 and TRBJ1-4; tentative D call: TRBD1 (6 bases). This CDR3 has 16 amino acids. CDR1 is SGHRS and CDR2 is YFSETQ in the germline V gene. V was trimmed by 2 bases and J by 3 bases, leaving 14 bases between them. The CDR3 nucleotides are TGCGCCAGCAGCTTAGGGGACATCCGACCTAATGAAAAACTGTTTTTT. Translated, it gives CASSLGDIRPNEKLFF. The full variable domain, its missing parts supplied by reference TRBV5-1 and TRBJ1-4, is KAGVTQTPRYLIKTRGQQVTLSCSPISGHRSVSWYQQTPGQGLQFLFEYFSETQRNKGNFPGRFSGRQFSNSRSEMNVSTLELGDSALYLCASSLGDIRPNEKLFFGSGTQLSVL.

This rearrangement joins TRBV27 to TRBJ1-2; D remains unclear. Germline V gene data show CDR1 as MNHEY and CDR2 as SMNVEV (reference sequence). Trimming took 4 bases from V and 1 from J, leaving 7 bases between them. The CDR3 contains 13 residues. The CDR3 reads CASSSRLNYGYTF. The DNA of the CDR3 is TGTGCCAGCAGTTCCAGGCTTAACTATGGCTACACCTTC.

This clone showed up just a few times. V gene TRBV7-8 combines with J gene TRBJ2-1; 16 nucleotides match TRBD2. Germline V gene sequence: CDR1 SGHVS, CDR2 FQNEAQ. Germline trimming cut 7 bases from V and 9 bases from J; bases unmatched to any gene: 15. The CDR3 is 18 residues long. CDR3 region: CASNPPGLAGGAFGEQFF. DNA for the CDR3: TGTGCCAGCAACCCTCCGGGACTAGCGGGGGGGGCTTTTGGTGAGCAGTTCTTC.